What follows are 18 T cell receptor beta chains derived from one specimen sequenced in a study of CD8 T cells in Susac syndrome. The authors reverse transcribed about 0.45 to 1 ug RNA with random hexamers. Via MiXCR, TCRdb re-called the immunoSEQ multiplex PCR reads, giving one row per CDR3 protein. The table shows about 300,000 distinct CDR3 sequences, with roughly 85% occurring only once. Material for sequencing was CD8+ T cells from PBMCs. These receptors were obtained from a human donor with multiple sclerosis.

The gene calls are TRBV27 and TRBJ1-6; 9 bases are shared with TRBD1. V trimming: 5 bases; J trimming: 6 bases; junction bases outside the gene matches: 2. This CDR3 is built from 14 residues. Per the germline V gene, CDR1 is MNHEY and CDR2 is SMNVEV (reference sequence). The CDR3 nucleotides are TGTGCCAGCAGTCCGACAGGGGGTAATTCACCCCTCCACTTT. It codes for CASSPTGGNSPLHF.

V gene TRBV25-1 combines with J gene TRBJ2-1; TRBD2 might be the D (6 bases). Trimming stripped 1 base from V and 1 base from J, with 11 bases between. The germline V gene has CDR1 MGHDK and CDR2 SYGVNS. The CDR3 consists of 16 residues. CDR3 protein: CASSESSGESYNEQFF. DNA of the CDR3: TGTGCCAGCAGTGAATCCTCGGGAGAATCCTACAATGAGCAGTTCTTC.

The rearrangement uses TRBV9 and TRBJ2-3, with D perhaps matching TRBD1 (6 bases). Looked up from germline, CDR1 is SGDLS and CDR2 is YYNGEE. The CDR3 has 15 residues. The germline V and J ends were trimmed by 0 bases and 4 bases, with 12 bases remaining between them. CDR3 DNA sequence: TGTGCCAGCAGCGTAGAACCAGGGGCTTCAGATACGCAGTATTTT. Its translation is CASSVEPGASDTQYF.

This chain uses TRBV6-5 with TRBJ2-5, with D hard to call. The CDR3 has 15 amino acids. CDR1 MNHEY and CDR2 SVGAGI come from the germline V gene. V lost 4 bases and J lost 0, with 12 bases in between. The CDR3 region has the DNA TGTGCCAGCAGTTTATTTGCAGGCGACCAAGAGACCCAGTACTTC. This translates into CASSLFAGDQETQYF.

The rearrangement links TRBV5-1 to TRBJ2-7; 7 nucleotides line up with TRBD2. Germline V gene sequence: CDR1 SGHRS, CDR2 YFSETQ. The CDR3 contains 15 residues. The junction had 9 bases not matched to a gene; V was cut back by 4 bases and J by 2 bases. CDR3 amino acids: CASSRGRENAYEQYF. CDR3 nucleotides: TGCGCCAGCAGCCGGGGGAGGGAGAACGCCTACGAGCAGTACTTC.

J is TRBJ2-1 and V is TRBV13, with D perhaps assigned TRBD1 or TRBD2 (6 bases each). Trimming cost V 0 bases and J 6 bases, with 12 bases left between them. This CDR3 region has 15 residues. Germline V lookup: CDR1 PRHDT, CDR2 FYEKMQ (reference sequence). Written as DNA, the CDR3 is TGTGCCAGCAGCTTAGGGACTAGAGGGGGCAATGAGCAGTTCTTC. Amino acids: CASSLGTRGGNEQFF.

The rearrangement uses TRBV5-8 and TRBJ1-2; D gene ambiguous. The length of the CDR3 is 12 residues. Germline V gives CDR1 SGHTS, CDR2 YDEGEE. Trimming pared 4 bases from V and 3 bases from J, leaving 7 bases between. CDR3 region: CASSAFHYGYTF. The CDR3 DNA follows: TGTGCCAGCAGCGCGTTTCACTATGGCTACACCTTC. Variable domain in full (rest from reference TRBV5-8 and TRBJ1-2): EAGVTQSPTHLIKTRGQQATLRCSPISGHTSVYWYQQALGLGLQFLLWYDEGEERNRGNFPPRFSGRQFPNYSSELNVNALELEDSALYLCASSAFHYGYTFGSGTRLTVV.

DNA for the CDR3: TGTGCCAGCTCACCGGTCGGGACTTTCCCCTCCTACGAGCAGTACTTC. The encoded protein is CASSPVGTFPSYEQYF. This rearrangement joins TRBV18 to TRBJ2-7, with D maybe TRBD2 (6 bases). Trimming took 3 bases from V and 0 from J, leaving 15 bases between them. This CDR3 has 16 amino acids. Germline CDR1 and CDR2: KGHSH and LQKENI. The full variable domain, with the rest looked up from reference TRBV18 and TRBJ2-7, is NAGVMQNPRHLVRRRGQEARLRCSPMKGHSHVYWYRQLPEEGLKFMVYLQKENIIDESGMPKERFSAEFPKEGPSILRIQQVVRGDSAAYFCASSPVGTFPSYEQYFGPGTRLTVT.

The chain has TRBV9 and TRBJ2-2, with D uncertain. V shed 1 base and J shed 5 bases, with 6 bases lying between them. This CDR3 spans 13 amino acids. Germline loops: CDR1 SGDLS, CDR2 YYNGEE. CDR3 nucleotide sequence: TGTGCCAGCAGCGTACAGCAAACCGGGGAGCTGTTTTTT. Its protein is CASSVQQTGELFF. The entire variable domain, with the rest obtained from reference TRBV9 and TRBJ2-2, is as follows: DSGVTQTPKHLITATGQRVTLRCSPRSGDLSVYWYQQSLDQGLQFLIQYYNGEERAKGNILERFSAQQFPDLHSELNLSSLELGDSALYFCASSVQQTGELFFGEGSRLTVL.

CDR3 sequence: CSARDRAGGLYNEQFF. CDR3 coding DNA: TGCAGTGCTAGAGACCGAGCGGGGGGACTGTACAATGAGCAGTTCTTC. The chain uses TRBV20-1 and TRBJ2-1; 9 bases agree with TRBD2. The CDR3 has 16 residues. The germline V gene has CDR1 DFQATT and CDR2 SNEGSKA (reference sequence). The J segment lost 4 bases and the V segment lost 0 bases, leaving 7 bases of the junction unmatched.

CDR3 DNA: TGTGCCAGCAGCTCCTCTAGCGGGGGGCCCTCTGACGAGCAGTACTTC. As protein: CASSSSSGGPSDEQYF. The chain has TRBV7-9 and TRBJ2-7; 11 bases map to TRBD2. V lost 4 bases and J lost 5; bases outside the gene matches: 10. The CDR3 loop spans 16 amino acids. Germline CDR1 reads SEHNR; CDR2 reads FQNEAQ (reference sequence).

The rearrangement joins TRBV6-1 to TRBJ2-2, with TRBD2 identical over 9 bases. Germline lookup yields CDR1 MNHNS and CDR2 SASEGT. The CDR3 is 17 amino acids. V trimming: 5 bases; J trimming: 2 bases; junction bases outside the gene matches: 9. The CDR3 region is CASSTSLAGRNTGELFF. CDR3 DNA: TGTGCCAGCAGTACCAGTCTAGCGGGGCGAAACACCGGGGAGCTGTTTTTT.

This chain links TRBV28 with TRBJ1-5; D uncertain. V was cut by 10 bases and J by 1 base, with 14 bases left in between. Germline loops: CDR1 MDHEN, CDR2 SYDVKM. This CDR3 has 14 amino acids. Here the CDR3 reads CATPPSRSNQPQHF. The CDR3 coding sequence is TGTGCCACCCCGCCAAGCCGGAGCAATCAGCCCCAGCATTTT.

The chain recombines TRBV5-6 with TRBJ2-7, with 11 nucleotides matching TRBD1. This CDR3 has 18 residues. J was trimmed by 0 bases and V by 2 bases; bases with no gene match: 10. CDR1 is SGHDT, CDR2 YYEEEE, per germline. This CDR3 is CASSFGQGAYRSSYEQYF. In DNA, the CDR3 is TGTGCCAGCAGCTTTGGACAGGGGGCCTATCGTAGCTCCTACGAGCAGTACTTC.

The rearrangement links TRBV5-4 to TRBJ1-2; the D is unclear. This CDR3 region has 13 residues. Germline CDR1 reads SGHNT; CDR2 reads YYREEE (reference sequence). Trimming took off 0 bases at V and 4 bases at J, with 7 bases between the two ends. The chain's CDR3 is CASSLVPIYGYTF. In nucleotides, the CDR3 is TGTGCCAGCAGCTTGGTGCCGATCTATGGCTACACCTTC.

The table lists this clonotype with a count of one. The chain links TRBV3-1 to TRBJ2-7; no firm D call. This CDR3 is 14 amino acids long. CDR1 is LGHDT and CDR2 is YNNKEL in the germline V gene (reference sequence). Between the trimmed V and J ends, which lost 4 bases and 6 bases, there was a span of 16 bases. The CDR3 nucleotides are TGTGCCAGCAGCCCTCTAGGGTCGGGTTTCGAGCAGTACTTC. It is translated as CASSPLGSGFEQYF.

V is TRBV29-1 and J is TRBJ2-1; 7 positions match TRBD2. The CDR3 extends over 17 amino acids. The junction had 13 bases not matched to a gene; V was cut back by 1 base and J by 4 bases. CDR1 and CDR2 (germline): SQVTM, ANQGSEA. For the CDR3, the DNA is TGCAGCGTTGAAGTTCGCGGTACTAGCGAACTATACAATGAGCAGTTCTTC. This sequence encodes CSVEVRGTSELYNEQFF.

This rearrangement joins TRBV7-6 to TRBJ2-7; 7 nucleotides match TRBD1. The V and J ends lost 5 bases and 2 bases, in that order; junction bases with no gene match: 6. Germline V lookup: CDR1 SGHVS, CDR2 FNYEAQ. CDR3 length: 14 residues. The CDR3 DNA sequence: TGTGCCAGCAGCCCCCCCGGGACAGCCTACGAGCAGTACTTC. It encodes CASSPPGTAYEQYF.